This T cell receptor (beta chain) was identified during a study of beta chain features in type 1 diabetes. For the study at large: Patients and healthy donors were similar in age, gender and cell yields. Findings of the study overall: PCR might show a preference for shorter templates, equally across patients and controls.

With 2 bases removed from V and 1 base from J, the gap between germline ends came to 7 bases. Germline loops: CDR1 SGHRS, CDR2 YFSETQ. The length of the CDR3 is 13 residues. Expressed TCRB transcripts were sequenced, since all the RNA that had been isolated was reverse transcribed. The table came from immunoSEQ multiplex PCR; TCRdb's copy has only in-frame clones and leaves some out. Here the sample spans about 320,000 clones, approximately 15% being singletons. As regards this clone: The antigen is not known. Distinct nucleotide sequences in the sample also encode this CDR3.

The authors took one heparinised blood draw, averaging about 116 mL, from each donor. The sequence was collected from a man aged 25-45 years in good health. The sequenced sample was central memory CD4+ T cells from blood. This chain links TRBV5-1 with TRBJ2-7, with D uncertain. CDR3 bases: TGCGCCAGCAGCTTTACCGTTTCCTACGAGCAGTACTTC. Translating gives CASSFTVSYEQYF.